Each of the 16 T cell receptor beta chains below was sequenced from the same sample in a study of blood T cell repertoires in COVID-19. This table comes from immunoSEQ multiplex PCR, and its TCRdb copy is limited to in-frame clones, with some not included. The sample yields 200,000 or so clones, around 85% seen once. The sequenced material came from peripheral blood. All receptors derive from a man in his sixties or seventies with active or convalescent COVID-19.

The chain is built from TRBV27 and TRBJ1-5, with 7 bases fitting TRBD1. Per the germline V gene, CDR1 is MNHEY and CDR2 is SMNVEV (reference sequence). The CDR3 consists of 14 residues. Trimming removed 5 bases from V and 3 bases from J; junction bases left unmatched: 4. CDR3 protein: CASSPDRVNQPQHF. CDR3 DNA sequence: TGTGCCAGCAGTCCAGACAGGGTCAATCAGCCCCAGCATTTT.

This clone has a single count. V usage is TRBV6-2 or TRBV6-3 and J usage is TRBJ1-5; D unresolved. The V end lost 0 bases, the J end lost 2 bases, and 11 bases lay between the germline ends. The germline V gene has CDR1 MNHEY and CDR2 SVGEGT. CDR3 length equals 16 residues. CDR3 nucleotides: TGTGCCAGCAGTTACTCGGGTGGGCAGGGCAATCAGCCCCAGCATTTT. This encodes CASSYSGGQGNQPQHF.

This clone was counted a few times. The chain employs TRBV3-1 (or the pseudogene TRBV3-2) and TRBJ2-7; 8 nucleotides agree with TRBD1. The V and J ends lost 3 bases and 8 bases, in that order; junction bases with no gene match: 6. This CDR3 spans 13 amino acids. Germline lookup yields CDR1 LGHDT and CDR2 YNNKEL (reference sequence). DNA for the CDR3: TGTGCCAGCAGCCAGGGACAGGCCTTCCAGCAGTACTTC. Translating gives CASSQGQAFQQYF.

CDR3 residues: CASSRQGLMNTEAFF. CDR3 sequence (DNA): TGTGCCAGCAGTAGACAGGGCCTCATGAACACTGAAGCTTTCTTT. The V call is TRBV6-2 or TRBV6-3, the J call TRBJ1-1; 7 bases line up with TRBD1. The CDR3 length is 15 residues. V gave up 5 bases and J gave up 0 bases; unmatched junction bases: 6. CDR1 MNHEY and CDR2 SVGEGT come from the germline V gene.

The chain couples TRBV18 to TRBJ2-7; 7 nucleotides align to TRBD1. This CDR3 contains 13 residues. With 4 bases clipped from V and 3 bases from J, the junction kept 3 bases outside the gene matches. Germline lookup yields CDR1 KGHSH and CDR2 LQKENI. The CDR3 nucleotides read TGTGCCAGCTCACGGACAGGCAACTACGAGCAGTACTTC. Amino acid sequence: CASSRTGNYEQYF.

The rearrangement uses TRBV18 and TRBJ2-7, with 7 positions matching TRBD1. V shed 5 bases, J shed 5 bases, and the junction held 9 bases outside the gene matches. The CDR3 runs 14 residues. Germline V gives CDR1 KGHSH, CDR2 LQKENI. Here the CDR3 DNA reads TGTGCCAGCTCATTACAGGGGAGCAGGGACGAGCAGTACTTC. Encoded protein: CASSLQGSRDEQYF.

The chain has TRBV15 and TRBJ2-7; 7 positions match TRBD2. The CDR3 has 16 amino acids. The V and J ends lost 0 bases and 6 bases, in that order; junction bases with no gene match: 11. Germline CDR1 LNHNV, CDR2 YYDKDF (reference sequence). CDR3 coding DNA: TGTGCCACCAGCAGAGATCTCGTGGGGTCGGGAGGCGAGCAGTACTTC. Residues: CATSRDLVGSGGEQYF.

The chain couples TRBV7-9 to TRBJ1-4, with D possibly matching TRBD1 (5 bases). The germline V gene encodes CDR1 SEHNR and CDR2 FQNEAQ (reference sequence). V was cut by 1 base and J by 2 bases, with 14 bases left in between. The CDR3 spans 17 residues. The DNA for the CDR3 is TGTGCCAGCAGCTTAGATCAGGGCATGGGGACTAATGAAAAACTGTTTTTT. It codes for CASSLDQGMGTNEKLFF.

The V gene is TRBV6-5, the J gene TRBJ2-3, with 7 bases that match TRBD2. Germline lookup yields CDR1 MNHEY and CDR2 SVGAGI. The CDR3 contains 15 residues. V was pared by 4 bases and J by 1 base, with 5 bases of the junction left unmatched. The CDR3 is CASSFWSGGTDTQYF. DNA of the CDR3: TGTGCCAGCAGTTTCTGGAGCGGGGGCACAGATACGCAGTATTTT.

The chain employs TRBV6-1 and TRBJ1-3, with a tentative D call TRBD1 (5 bases). Germline V CDR1 and CDR2: MNHNS, SASEGT. The CDR3 is made up of 18 amino acids. The V gene lost 2 bases and the J gene lost 2 bases, with 19 bases spanning the gap. The CDR3 DNA sequence: TGTGCCAGCAGTGAATTTTTATTAAGTCAGGGTACTGGAAACACCATATATTTT. Translation gives CASSEFLLSQGTGNTIYF.

The chain links TRBV28 to TRBJ1-2; D is undetermined. Germline CDR1 MDHEN, CDR2 SYDVKM. Trimming took 1 base from V and 4 from J, leaving 7 bases between them. The CDR3 contains 13 residues. The CDR3 protein is CASSLSSRYGYTF. The CDR3, as DNA: TGTGCCAGCAGTTTATCGTCCCGCTATGGCTACACCTTC.

This sequence joins TRBV19 and TRBJ2-2; 10 nucleotides agree with TRBD1. This CDR3 region has 15 residues. After removal of 9 bases from V and 5 bases from J, the junction contained 9 bases not matched to a gene. From germline, CDR1 is LNHDA and CDR2 SQIVND (reference sequence). The CDR3 DNA is TGTGCCAGCCAATGGGACAGGGGATTAACCGGGGAGCTGTTTTTT. Its translation: CASQWDRGLTGELFF.

This clone was observed a few times. The rearrangement uses TRBV18 and TRBJ1-3; D is ambiguous. In germline, CDR1 is KGHSH, CDR2 LQKENI. The CDR3 totals 14 residues. Deletions cut 5 bases from V and 2 bases from J, with 10 bases between. The CDR3 is CASSSDKPGNTIYF. CDR3 in DNA: TGTGCCAGCTCATCCGACAAACCTGGAAACACCATATATTTT.

This chain joins TRBV3-1 (or the pseudogene TRBV3-2) and TRBJ1-1; 7 bases align to TRBD1. Unmatched junction bases numbered 8, after V lost 4 bases and J lost 6 bases. CDR3 length equals 14 residues. Germline V CDR1 and CDR2: LGHDT, YNNKEL (reference sequence). CDR3 sequence: CASSLTKGAAEAFF. The CDR3 DNA reads TGTGCCAGCAGCCTCACGAAGGGGGCCGCTGAAGCTTTCTTT.

In this sample, this clone turned up once. The rearrangement uses TRBV6-2 or TRBV6-3 and TRBJ2-1; 15 nucleotides line up with TRBD2. Germline CDR1 and CDR2: MNHEY and SVGEGT. The CDR3 consists of 16 residues. V lost 5 bases, J lost 5 bases, and 4 bases stayed unmatched. The CDR3, as DNA: TGTGCCAGCAGTAGGACTAGCGGGGGGGCCCACAATGAGCAGTTCTTC. The encoded protein is CASSRTSGGAHNEQFF.

The chain joins TRBV29-1 to TRBJ2-3, with 12 bases fitting TRBD2. The ends lost 7 bases at V and 4 bases at J; junction bases unmatched: 6. The CDR3 runs to 14 residues. From germline, CDR1 is SQVTM and CDR2 ANQGSEA. CDR3 sequence (DNA): TGCAGCGCCGGACTAGCGGGGCTCGCAGATACGCAGTATTTT. It yields the protein CSAGLAGLADTQYF.